This TCR beta chain was identified in a study of vaccination effects on CD4 cells after COVID-19. The method was immunoSEQ multiplex PCR; TCRdb's version includes in-frame clones alone and lacks a portion of them. The table has under 80,000 clones, approximately 74% seen once. Pools of viral peptides were used by the ViraFEST assay to expand antigen-specific CD4+ T cells ahead of sequencing. Following culture for about ten days, CD4+ T cells were isolated. A density of about 1.8 million PBMC per well was used; these cells were cultured with roughly 10 IU/ml IL-2 and approximately 9.4 ug/ml peptides. Study-wide results and caveats: By a late point after vaccination, infection- and vaccine-induced clones had shrunk markedly through clonal contraction. The study had few convalescent patients and no early post-infection timepoints.

This clone came up a few times. Its antigen remains unidentified. Deletions cut 6 bases from V and 1 base from J, with 7 bases between. There are 13 residues in the CDR3. Germline loops: CDR1 SNHLY, CDR2 FYNNEI. This chain uses TRBV2 with TRBJ1-5; D is possibly TRBD1 (5 bases). The TCR originated in a human donor who received a COVID-19 vaccine. Sequencing was performed on CD4+ T cells from PBMCs cultured with HCoV-229E spike peptides, taken before COVID-19 vaccination. The CDR3 sequence: CASSWDSNQPQHF. CDR3 nucleotide sequence: TGTGCCAGCAGCTGGGACAGCAATCAGCCCCAGCATTTT.